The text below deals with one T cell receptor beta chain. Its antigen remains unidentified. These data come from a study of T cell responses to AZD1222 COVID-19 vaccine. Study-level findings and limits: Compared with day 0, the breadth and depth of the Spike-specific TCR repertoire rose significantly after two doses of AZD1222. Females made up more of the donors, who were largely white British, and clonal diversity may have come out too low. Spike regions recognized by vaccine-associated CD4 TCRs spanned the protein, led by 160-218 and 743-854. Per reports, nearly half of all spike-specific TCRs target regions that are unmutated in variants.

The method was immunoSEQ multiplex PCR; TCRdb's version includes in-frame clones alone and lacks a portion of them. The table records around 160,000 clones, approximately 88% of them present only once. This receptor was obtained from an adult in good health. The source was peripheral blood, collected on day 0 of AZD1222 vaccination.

CDR3 in amino acids: CASSSGTWSNQPQHF. The CDR3 region has the DNA TGTGCCAGCAGTTCCGGGACCTGGAGCAATCAGCCCCAGCATTTT. This rearrangement joins TRBV27 to TRBJ1-5; a possible D gene is TRBD1 (5 bases). In germline, CDR1 is MNHEY, CDR2 SMNVEV (reference sequence). V shed 4 bases and J shed 1 base, with 11 bases lying between them. The CDR3 sequence is 15 residues long.